The present T cell receptor beta chain was sequenced within a study of early T cells in non-severe SARS-CoV-2 infection. The CDR3 spans 16 residues. Germline lookup yields CDR1 MNHEY and CDR2 SVGAGI. V was clipped by 0 bases and J by 2 bases, with 13 bases between them. TCRdb passed the 5' RACE reads through MiXCR, listing each CDR3 protein once. The sample consists of about 30,000 distinct CDR3 sequences, 5.2% of them appearing once. The chain carries TRBV6-5 and TRBJ1-1; unclear D gene. The sequenced material came from whole blood. This receptor was identified in an adult who was a healthcare worker with PCR-confirmed SARS-CoV-2 infection or an uninfected control (not recorded which). Here the CDR3 reads CASSYSKRQVNTEAFF. In nucleotides, the CDR3 is TGTGCCAGCAGTTACTCGAAGAGGCAGGTCAACACTGAAGCTTTCTTT.